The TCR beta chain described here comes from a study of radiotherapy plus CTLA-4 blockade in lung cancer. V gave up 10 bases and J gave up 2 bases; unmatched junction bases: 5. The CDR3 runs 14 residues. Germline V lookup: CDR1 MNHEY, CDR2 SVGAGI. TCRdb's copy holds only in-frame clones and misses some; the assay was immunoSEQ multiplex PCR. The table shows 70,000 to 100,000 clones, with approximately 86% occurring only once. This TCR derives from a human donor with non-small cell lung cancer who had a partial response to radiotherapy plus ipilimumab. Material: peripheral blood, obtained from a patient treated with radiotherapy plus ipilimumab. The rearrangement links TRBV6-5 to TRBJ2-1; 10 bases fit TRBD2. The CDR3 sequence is CATQAGGPYNEQFF. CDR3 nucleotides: TGTGCCACTCAAGCGGGAGGGCCCTACAATGAGCAGTTCTTC.